Listed below are T cell receptor beta chains from one sample, sequenced in a study of OX40 agonist ivuxolimab in advanced cancers. This table comes from immunoSEQ multiplex PCR, and its TCRdb copy is limited to in-frame clones, with some not included. The table lists tens of thousands of clones, under 95% of them singletons. Sample: CD4+ or CD8+ T cells sorted from blood, taken in a trial of the OX40 agonist ivuxolimab. These receptors originate from an adult with an advanced solid tumor such as melanoma, head and neck, liver or kidney cancer. Each CDR3 is given with its conserved first and last residue. The D gene is left open where the match is weak. Only some rows state a clone size, as once, few, many or a class for expanded clones.

V: TRBV4-1
D: -
J: TRBJ1-5
size: -
CDR3: CASSPHPQGIGNQPQHF
DNA: TGCGCCAGCAGCCCCCACCCCCAAGGGATTGGCAATCAGCCCCAGCATTTT

V: TRBV29-1
D: -
J: TRBJ2-3
size: -
CDR3: CSARGTDTQYF
DNA: TGCAGCGCTCGGGGCACGGATACGCAGTATTTT

V: TRBV6-5
D: -
J: TRBJ2-1
size: -
CDR3: CASRRSAYNEQFF
DNA: TGTGCCAGCAGAAGGAGCGCCTACAATGAGCAGTTCTTC

V: TRBV9
D: TRBD1
J: TRBJ1-1
size: -
CDR3: CASSVSWTGNTEAFF
DNA: TGTGCCAGCAGCGTAAGTTGGACAGGCAACACTGAAGCTTTCTTT

V: TRBV15
D: -
J: TRBJ1-1
size: -
CDR3: CATSTSEGNTEAFF
DNA: TGTGCCACCAGCACCAGTGAAGGGAACACTGAAGCTTTCTTT

V: TRBV7-9
D: TRBD1
J: TRBJ2-7
size: -
CDR3: CASSSRQGNLYEQYF
DNA: TGTGCCAGCAGCTCCAGACAGGGAAACTTATACGAGCAGTACTTC

V: TRBV27
D: -
J: TRBJ1-5
size: -
CDR3: CASRPGPGVQPQHF
DNA: TGTGCCAGCAGACCGGGACCGGGGGTTCAGCCCCAGCATTTT

V: TRBV6-5
D: TRBD1
J: TRBJ2-1
size: -
CDR3: CASGTGSISYNEQFF
DNA: TGTGCCAGCGGGACAGGGTCCATTTCCTACAATGAGCAGTTCTTC

V: TRBV28
D: TRBD1
J: TRBJ2-2
size: -
CDR3: CASRWGQAGTGELFF
DNA: TGTGCCAGCAGGTGGGGACAGGCCGGAACCGGGGAGCTGTTTTTT

V: TRBV7-7
D: -
J: TRBJ2-7
size: -
CDR3: CASSLGGGDEQYF
DNA: TGTGCTAGCAGCCTAGGGGGGGGTGACGAGCAGTACTTC

V: TRBV28
D: TRBD2
J: TRBJ2-1
size: -
CDR3: CASRPSGTYNEQFF
DNA: TGTGCCAGCAGGCCTAGCGGGACCTACAATGAGCAGTTCTTC

V: TRBV7-6
D: -
J: TRBJ2-3
size: once
CDR3: CASSLATGTDTQYF
DNA: TGTGCCAGCAGCTTAGCGACAGGCACAGATACGCAGTATTTT

V: TRBV5-3
D: -
J: TRBJ1-5
size: -
CDR3: CARQVYRGGYSNQPQHF
DNA: TGTGCCCGCCAAGTGTACCGGGGGGGATATAGCAATCAGCCCCAGCATTTT

V: TRBV9
D: -
J: TRBJ1-1
size: -
CDR3: CASSSTAGHTEAFF
DNA: TGTGCCAGCAGCTCGACGGCAGGGCACACTGAAGCTTTCTTT

V: TRBV7-7
D: TRBD2
J: TRBJ2-3
size: -
CDR3: CASSLVAGGYDTQYF
DNA: TGTGCTAGCAGCTTAGTCGCGGGAGGCTACGATACGCAGTATTTT

V: TRBV29-1
D: -
J: TRBJ2-2
size: -
CDR3: CSVVQGGTGELFF
DNA: TGCAGCGTTGTACAGGGCGGCACCGGGGAGCTGTTTTTT

V: TRBV9
D: TRBD2
J: TRBJ2-2
size: -
CDR3: CASSGGLAANTGELFF
DNA: TGTGCCAGCAGCGGAGGACTAGCGGCGAACACCGGGGAGCTGTTTTTT

V: TRBV10-3
D: TRBD2
J: TRBJ2-3
size: -
CDR3: CAITKTSGRAVDTQYF
DNA: TGTGCCATCACCAAGACTAGCGGGAGGGCCGTAGATACGCAGTATTTT

V: TRBV4-3
D: TRBD1
J: TRBJ2-7
size: -
CDR3: CASSQDRTGTYEQYF
DNA: TGCGCCAGCAGCCAAGATCGGACAGGGACCTACGAGCAGTACTTC

V: TRBV4-1
D: TRBD1
J: TRBJ1-1
size: once
CDR3: CASSQRQGESTEAFF
DNA: TGCGCCAGCAGCCAACGACAGGGGGAAAGCACTGAAGCTTTCTTT

V: TRBV4-1
D: -
J: TRBJ1-2
size: -
CDR3: CASSQDGLDGYTF
DNA: TGCGCCAGCAGCCAAGATGGATTAGATGGCTACACCTTC

V: TRBV5-8
D: TRBD2
J: TRBJ2-4
size: -
CDR3: CASSLAAGGYNIQYF
DNA: TGTGCCAGCAGCTTGGCGGCGGGAGGGTACAACATTCAGTACTTC

V: TRBV20-1
D: -
J: TRBJ1-2
size: -
CDR3: CSAFRRTGYTF
DNA: TGCAGTGCTTTCCGAAGGACGGGCTACACCTTC

V: TRBV27
D: TRBD2
J: TRBJ2-7
size: -
CDR3: CASSLAGGVYEQYF
DNA: TGTGCCAGCAGTTTAGCGGGAGGGGTATACGAGCAGTACTTC

V: TRBV10-2
D: -
J: TRBJ2-6
size: -
CDR3: CASSGQVVSGANVLTF
DNA: TGCGCCAGCAGTGGACAGGTAGTCTCTGGGGCCAACGTCCTGACTTTC

V: TRBV19
D: TRBD1
J: TRBJ1-1
size: -
CDR3: CASRARDRVRDTEAFF
DNA: TGTGCCAGTAGGGCTCGGGACAGGGTGCGGGACACTGAAGCTTTCTTT

V: TRBV2
D: TRBD2
J: TRBJ2-1
size: -
CDR3: CASTPGLSEQFF
DNA: TGTGCCAGCACTCCGGGACTAAGTGAGCAGTTCTTC